This entry lists 19 T cell receptor beta chains sequenced from one sample in a study of vaccination effects on CD4 cells after COVID-19. Their cognate antigens are unknown. With the ViraFEST assay, the study expanded antigen-specific CD4+ T cells using viral peptide pools, then sequenced them. Scientists isolated CD4+ T cells after an approximately 9-day culture period ended. Participants received two doses of either the BNT162b2 or mRNA-1273 vaccine. Clones were read by immunoSEQ multiplex PCR, and TCRdb kept only the in-frame ones, dropping some. Of nearly 30,000 clones in the sample, roughly four fifths were seen once. The sample here was CD4+ T cells from PBMCs cultured with HCoV-OC43 spike peptides, taken after COVID-19 vaccination. As for subset: HCoV-OC43 spike overlapping peptide pool stimulation. The receptors were sampled from a human donor who received a COVID-19 vaccine.

This chain links TRBV11-1 with TRBJ2-1; TRBD1 agrees at 9 bases. The length of the CDR3 is 15 residues. V dropped 5 bases and J dropped 4; count of bases not matched to a gene: 6. Germline lookup yields CDR1 SGHAT and CDR2 FQDESV (reference sequence). CDR3 DNA: TGTGCCAGCAGCACCTGGGACAGGGTTTACAATGAGCAGTTCTTC. Translation: CASSTWDRVYNEQFF.

The table lists this clone with a few counts. This chain connects TRBV6-1 to TRBJ1-2; D perhaps matches TRBD1 (6 bases). Germline V gene sequence: CDR1 MNHNS, CDR2 SASEGT. Trimming pared 3 bases from V and 4 bases from J, leaving 12 bases between. The length of the CDR3 is 14 residues. The CDR3 DNA reads as TGTGCCAGCAGTGATTGGGGGGGCCGCTATGGCTACACCTTC. This translates into CASSDWGGRYGYTF.

V gene TRBV19 combines with J gene TRBJ1-1; 9 bases are a match to TRBD1. The CDR3 has 18 amino acids. Germline V gives CDR1 LNHDA, CDR2 SQIVND (reference sequence). The V and J ends lost 6 bases and 0 bases, in that order; junction bases with no gene match: 14. CDR3 region: CASRTGTGFGYMNTEAFF. DNA for the CDR3: TGTGCCAGTAGAACCGGGACAGGGTTTGGTTACATGAACACTGAAGCTTTCTTT.

This clone occurred once. CDR3 sequence (DNA): TGTGCCAGCAGTGAGCTAGCGGGCTCCTACAATGAGCAGTTCTTC. It encodes CASSELAGSYNEQFF. The chain combines TRBV2 with TRBJ2-1, with 8 bases that match TRBD2. This CDR3 comprises 15 residues. The ends lost 3 bases at V and 0 bases at J; junction bases unmatched: 1. Germline loops: CDR1 SNHLY, CDR2 FYNNEI.

The DNA of the CDR3 is TGTGCCAGCAGTGTAACAGGGGACACAGATACGCAGTATTTT. It yields the protein CASSVTGDTDTQYF. The chain recombines TRBV7-2 with TRBJ2-3, with 7 bases that match TRBD1. The V gene's germline CDR1 is SGHTA and CDR2 FQGNSA. The ends lost 6 bases at V and 2 bases at J; junction bases unmatched: 5. The CDR3 extends over 14 amino acids. Drawing the rest from reference TRBV7-2 and TRBJ2-3, the complete variable domain is GAGVSQSPSNKVTEKGKDVELRCDPISGHTALYWYRQSLGQGLEFLIYFQGNSAPDKSGLPSDRFSAERTGGSVSTLTIQRTQQEDSAVYLCASSVTGDTDTQYFGPGTRLTVL.

The chain is built from TRBV5-1 and TRBJ1-6; D is unclear. From germline, CDR1 is SGHRS and CDR2 YFSETQ. The V end was cut by 0 bases, the J end by 4 bases, with 2 bases between. The CDR3 is 13 amino acids. The CDR3 is CASSLGYNSPLHF. In DNA form, the CDR3 reads TGCGCCAGCAGCTTGGGGTATAATTCACCCCTCCACTTT.

V usage is TRBV2 and J usage is TRBJ1-3; 7 positions agree with TRBD1. Germline CDR1 and CDR2: SNHLY and FYNNEI. The V gene end was trimmed by 6 bases and the J gene end by 4 bases; junction bases not matched to a gene: 0. This CDR3 spans 12 amino acids. The CDR3 nucleotides are TGTGCCAGCAGGACAGGGGGAAACACCATATATTTT. This sequence encodes CASRTGGNTIYF.

Only a few counts were recorded for this clone. The V and J genes are TRBV14 and TRBJ2-7; 9 bases agree with TRBD1. Germline V lookup: CDR1 SGHDN, CDR2 FVKESK. The CDR3 loop spans 15 amino acids. The V and J ends lost 4 bases and 6 bases, in that order; junction bases with no gene match: 10. CDR3 residues: CASSRTTGQGGEQYF. The CDR3 nucleotides read TGTGCCAGCAGCCGGACTACGGGACAGGGCGGCGAGCAGTACTTC.

This rearrangement joins TRBV29-1 to TRBJ1-2, with TRBD1 as a possible D gene (6 bases). The CDR3 sequence is 13 residues long. Trimming removed 5 bases from V and 2 bases from J, with 12 bases in between. CDR1 is SQVTM, CDR2 ANQGSEA, per germline. The CDR3 region is CSVPPQGNYGYTF. In DNA, the CDR3 is TGCAGCGTTCCCCCTCAGGGGAACTATGGCTACACCTTC.

The chain recombines TRBV11-2 with TRBJ2-2, with D unclear. Trimming cost V 5 bases and J 1 base, with 17 bases left between them. Germline CDR1 is SGHAT and CDR2 is FQNNGV. CDR3 length: 17 amino acids. DNA for the CDR3: TGTGCCAGCAGCCCTTTCCCCCTTGACCTGAACACCGGGGAGCTGTTTTTT. Translated, it gives CASSPFPLDLNTGELFF. Supplemented by reference TRBV11-2 and TRBJ2-2, the full variable domain reads EAGVAQSPRYKIIEKRQSVAFWCNPISGHATLYWYQQILGQGPKLLIQFQNNGVVDDSQLPKDRFSAERLKGVDSTLKIQPAKLEDSAVYLCASSPFPLDLNTGELFFGEGSRLTVL.

The chain carries TRBV6-5 and TRBJ1-5; 7 bases are a match to TRBD1. Germline loops: CDR1 MNHEY, CDR2 SVGAGI. This CDR3 has 15 amino acids. J was trimmed by 1 base and V by 6 bases; bases with no gene match: 6. CDR3 protein: CASSQGDSSNQPQHF. The CDR3 DNA sequence: TGTGCCAGCAGCCAGGGGGATTCGAGCAATCAGCCCCAGCATTTT.

The V call is TRBV6-5, the J call TRBJ2-7; D remains unclear. Trimming cost V 10 bases and J 1 base, with 17 bases left between them. The V gene's germline CDR1 is MNHEY and CDR2 SVGAGI. The CDR3 extends over 14 amino acids. The DNA for the CDR3 is TGTGCCACACTAACCCTCGGTCCTTCCTACGAGCAGTACTTC. This sequence encodes CATLTLGPSYEQYF.

The chain joins TRBV7-2 to TRBJ2-1, with TRBD2 matching over 7 bases. J gave up 6 bases and V 2 bases, and 7 bases lay outside the gene matches. Germline V gene lookup returns CDR1 SGHTA and CDR2 FQGNSA. The CDR3 covers 15 residues. The CDR3 is CASSLSGEGFNEQFF. For the CDR3, the DNA is TGTGCCAGCAGCTTATCGGGGGAGGGATTCAATGAGCAGTTCTTC.

The CDR3 DNA follows: TGTGCCAGCAGCTTGGTTTACCCGGCTATGAACTATGGCTACACCTTC. Its translation is CASSLVYPAMNYGYTF. The chain employs TRBV5-4 and TRBJ1-2; D is undetermined. The CDR3 has 16 amino acids. Germline V CDR1 and CDR2: SGHNT, YYREEE (reference sequence). With 0 bases removed from V and 2 bases from J, the gap between germline ends came to 14 bases.

The rearrangement joins TRBV6-4 to TRBJ2-2; 10 bases align to TRBD1. CDR1 MRHNA and CDR2 SNTAGT come from the germline V gene. After removal of 8 bases from V and 0 bases from J, the junction contained 15 bases not matched to a gene. The CDR3 contains 19 residues. CDR3 region: CASDIRDRGLFANTGELFF. The CDR3 coding sequence is TGTGCCAGCGATATCCGGGACAGGGGTTTATTCGCGAACACCGGGGAGCTGTTTTTT.

CDR3 DNA: TGCGCCAGCGGGTTTACCGGGACAGCCCAAGAGACCCAGTACTTC. As protein: CASGFTGTAQETQYF. The rearrangement uses TRBV5-1 and TRBJ2-5, with TRBD1 identical over 7 bases. The CDR3 is 15 amino acids. Germline CDR1 SGHRS, CDR2 YFSETQ. The junction had 10 bases not matched to a gene; V was cut back by 7 bases and J by 1 base.

The chain links TRBV27 to TRBJ2-4; TRBD1 aligns across 7 bases. With V trimmed by 6 bases and J by 0 bases, 8 bases remained unmatched. The CDR3 totals 16 residues. Germline V gene data show CDR1 as MNHEY and CDR2 as SMNVEV (reference sequence). Written as DNA, the CDR3 is TGTGCCAGCAGGTCACAGGGGAAGTTAGCCAAAAACATTCAGTACTTC. Protein product: CASRSQGKLAKNIQYF.

The chain is built from TRBV19 and TRBJ1-2, with 8 nucleotides matching TRBD1. This CDR3 is built from 18 residues. The germline CDR1 and CDR2 sequences are LNHDA and SQIVND (reference sequence). Unmatched junction bases numbered 13, after V lost 0 bases and J lost 4 bases. CDR3 amino acids: CASSIERGTGQKTYGYTF. DNA of the CDR3: TGTGCCAGTAGTATAGAACGGGGGACAGGACAAAAAACCTATGGCTACACCTTC.

The rearrangement links TRBV5-5 to TRBJ2-5; maybe TRBD2 (6 bases). With 3 bases removed from V and 4 bases from J, the gap between germline ends came to 10 bases. Germline CDR1 reads SGHKS; CDR2 reads YYEKEE (reference sequence). CDR3 length: 13 residues. This CDR3 is CASSSRRGETQYF. DNA for the CDR3: TGTGCCAGCAGCTCGCGGCGGGGAGAGACCCAGTACTTC.